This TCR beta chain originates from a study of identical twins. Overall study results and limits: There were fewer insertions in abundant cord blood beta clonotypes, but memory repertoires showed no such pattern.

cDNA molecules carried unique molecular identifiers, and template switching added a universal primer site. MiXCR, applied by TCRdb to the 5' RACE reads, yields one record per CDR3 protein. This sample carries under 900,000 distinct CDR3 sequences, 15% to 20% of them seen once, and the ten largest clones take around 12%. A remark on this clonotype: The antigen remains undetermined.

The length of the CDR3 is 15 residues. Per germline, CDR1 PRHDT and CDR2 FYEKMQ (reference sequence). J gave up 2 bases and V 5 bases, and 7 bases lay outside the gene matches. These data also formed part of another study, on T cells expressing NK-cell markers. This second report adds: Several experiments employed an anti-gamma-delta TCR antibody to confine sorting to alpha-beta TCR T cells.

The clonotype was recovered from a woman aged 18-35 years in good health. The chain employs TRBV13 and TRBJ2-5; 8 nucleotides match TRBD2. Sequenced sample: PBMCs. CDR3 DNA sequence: TGTGCCAGCAGCCACACGGGACTAGTGCAAGAGACCCAGTACTTC. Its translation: CASSHTGLVQETQYF. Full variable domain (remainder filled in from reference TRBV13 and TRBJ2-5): AAGVIQSPRHLIKEKRETATLKCYPIPRHDTVYWYQQGPGQDPQFLISFYEKMQSDKGSIPDRFSAQQFSDYHSELNMSSLELGDSALYFCASSHTGLVQETQYFGPGTRLLVL.